A selection of T cell receptor beta chains follows, all from one sample in a study of cytomegalovirus exposure and HLA in healthy donors. Measured with immunoSEQ multiplex PCR; TCRdb has only the in-frame clones, and not every one. The sample includes around 160,000 clones, under 85% of them seen just once. The sample comprised PBMCs. The receptor source for this set is a middle-aged woman in good health and CMV-seropositive. The CDR3 runs from the conserved cysteine through the conserved F or W. The D gene is left open where the match is weak. Size tells how often a clone was seen (once, few, many) or the class of an expanded clone, and some rows leave it out.

TRBV6-5,TRBJ1-5,TRBD1,13,NA,CASSLTGDQPQHF,TGTGCCAGCAGTTTAACAGGGGATCAGCCCCAGCATTTT
TRBV18,TRBJ1-2,TRBD1,16,NA,CASSPATGQASRGYTF,TGTGCCAGCTCACCAGCGACTGGACAGGCTTCGAGGGGCTACACCTTC
TRBV27,TRBJ1-6,NA,13,NA,CASSLWRNSPLHF,TGTGCCAGCAGTTTATGGAGAAATTCACCCCTCCACTTT
TRBV7-6,TRBJ1-3,NA,14,NA,CASSLYGAGNTIYF,TGTGCCAGCAGCTTATACGGGGCTGGAAACACCATATATTTT
TRBV19,TRBJ1-5,NA,14,NA,CASSIPQGRQPQHF,TGTGCCAGTAGTATCCCGCAGGGGCGACAGCCCCAGCATTTT
TRBV15,TRBJ1-2,TRBD1,13,NA,CATSAWTGKGYTF,TGTGCCACCAGCGCTTGGACAGGGAAAGGCTACACCTTC
TRBV19,TRBJ1-1,TRBD1,16,few,CASTLHGDRGWTEAFF,TGTGCCAGTACCCTCCATGGGGACAGGGGGTGGACTGAAGCTTTCTTT
TRBV15,TRBJ1-6,TRBD1,14,NA,CATSPGTGNSPLHF,TGTGCCACCAGCCCCGGGACAGGAAATTCACCCCTCCACTTT
TRBV5-1,TRBJ2-1,TRBD2,15,few,CASSLTSGGPGEQFF,TGCGCCAGCAGCTTAACTAGCGGGGGGCCCGGTGAGCAGTTCTTC
TRBV5-4,TRBJ2-3,TRBD2,19,NA,CASSLDGMLASGDTDTQYF,TGTGCCAGCAGCTTGGATGGGATGTTGGCTAGCGGGGACACAGATACGCAGTATTTT
TRBV30,TRBJ1-1,NA,13,NA,CAGARQENTEAFF,TGTGCCGGGGCCCGACAGGAGAACACTGAAGCTTTCTTT
TRBV19,TRBJ1-2,TRBD1,15,NA,CASRPDRASNYGYTF,TGTGCCAGTAGACCGGACAGGGCGTCCAACTATGGCTACACCTTC
TRBV2,TRBJ1-2,NA,13,few,CASSANTGTGYTF,TGTGCCAGCAGTGCAAACACAGGGACGGGCTACACCTTC
TRBV7-9,TRBJ2-7,NA,13,NA,CASSLFVSYEQYF,TGTGCCAGCAGCTTATTCGTTTCCTACGAGCAGTACTTC
TRBV5-4,TRBJ1-5,NA,14,NA,CASSLQGSNQPQHF,TGTGCCAGCAGCTTACAGGGTAGCAATCAGCCCCAGCATTTT
TRBV6-6,TRBJ1-6,NA,14,NA,CDSSYAGTFRVLHF,TGTGACAGCAGTTACGCGGGAACCTTTCGGGTCCTCCACTTT
TRBV19,TRBJ2-2,TRBD2,17,once,CASSMVSGGPLTGELFF,TGTGCCAGTAGTATGGTTAGCGGGGGTCCCCTGACCGGGGAGCTGTTTTTT
TRBV2,TRBJ2-1,NA,14,NA,CASSISSVYNEQFF,TGTGCCAGCAGTATATCTAGTGTCTACAATGAGCAGTTCTTC
TRBV2,TRBJ2-3,TRBD2,15,NA,CASAESGGFTDTQYF,TGTGCCAGCGCAGAGAGCGGGGGGTTCACAGATACGCAGTATTTT
TRBV18,TRBJ2-2,NA,15,NA,CASSPPRRDTGELFF,TGTGCCAGCTCACCACCCCGGCGGGACACCGGGGAGCTGTTTTTT
TRBV28,TRBJ1-2,NA,14,NA,CASSSAGDISGYTF,TGTGCCAGCAGTTCGGCAGGGGACATATCGGGCTACACCTTC
TRBV6-5,TRBJ2-5,TRBD1,15,NA,CASNNPDRGLETQYF,TGTGCCAGCAACAACCCGGACAGGGGGCTGGAGACCCAGTACTTC
TRBV2,TRBJ2-3,NA,12,NA,CASSVDRDTQYF,TGTGCCAGCAGCGTAGACAGGGATACGCAGTATTTT
TRBV12-1,TRBJ1-5,NA,15,NA,CASSPQQGGHQPQHF,TGTGCCAGCAGCCCTCAACAGGGGGGTCACCAGCCCCAGCATTTT
TRBV6-5,TRBJ1-2,TRBD1,13,NA,CASSQGENYGYTF,TGTGCTAGCAGCCAGGGGGAGAACTATGGCTACACCTTC
TRBV11-3,TRBJ2-5,TRBD1,14,NA,CASSLRGGAETQYF,TGTGCCAGCAGCCTCCGAGGGGGCGCGGAGACCCAGTACTTC
TRBV9,TRBJ1-2,NA,14,NA,CASSVQGTRGGYTF,TGTGCCAGCAGCGTCCAGGGGACAAGGGGCGGCTACACCTTC
TRBV4-2,TRBJ1-2,TRBD1,16,NA,CASSQDHSTGDYGYTF,TGTGCCAGCAGCCAAGATCATAGTACAGGGGACTATGGCTACACCTTC
TRBV7-9,TRBJ1-1,NA,13,NA,CASTPVAGTEAFF,TGTGCCAGCACCCCGGTAGCGGGCACTGAAGCTTTCTTT
TRBV19,TRBJ1-1,TRBD1,14,NA,CASSVGQFNTEAFF,TGTGCCAGTAGTGTGGGACAGTTTAACACTGAAGCTTTCTTT
TRBV30,TRBJ2-7,NA,13,once,CAWSPAGNYEQYF,TGTGCCTGGAGTCCCGCAGGGAATTACGAGCAGTACTTC
TRBV4-1,TRBJ1-2,NA,15,NA,CASSQETSDNYGYTF,TGCGCCAGCAGCCAAGAAACGTCAGATAACTATGGCTACACCTTC
TRBV5-6,TRBJ2-3,NA,13,few,CASRSVSSDTQYF,TGTGCCAGCAGGTCGGTGTCCTCAGATACGCAGTATTTT
TRBV7-9,TRBJ2-5,NA,17,NA,CANSLVGRQKYQETQYF,TGTGCCAACAGCTTAGTAGGGAGGCAGAAGTACCAAGAGACCCAGTACTTC
TRBV7-6,TRBJ1-2,NA,16,NA,CASSLAMVGRIYGYTF,TGTGCCAGCAGCTTAGCGATGGTAGGGAGGATCTATGGCTACACCTTC
TRBV12-5,TRBJ1-4,TRBD1,14,NA,CASGLAGGNEKLFF,TGTGCTAGTGGTTTGGCAGGGGGGAATGAAAAACTGTTTTTT
TRBV6-1,TRBJ1-5,NA,14,NA,CASSEGQINQPQHF,TGTGCCAGCAGTGAAGGGCAAATCAATCAGCCCCAGCATTTT
TRBV27,TRBJ2-2,NA,15,NA,CASSHGPPAPGELFF,TGTGCCAGCAGTCATGGGCCTCCCGCCCCCGGGGAGCTGTTTTTT
TRBV28,TRBJ1-6,TRBD1,12,NA,CASGTGVSPLHF,TGTGCCAGCGGGACAGGGGTTTCACCCCTCCACTTT
TRBV6-5,TRBJ2-1,TRBD2,15,NA,CASSYGTSGYNEQFF,TGTGCCAGCAGTTACGGGACTAGCGGGTACAATGAGCAGTTCTTC
TRBV2,TRBJ2-1,TRBD1,15,few,CASEAGTGALGEQFF,TGTGCCAGTGAAGCGGGGACAGGGGCTTTGGGTGAGCAGTTCTTC
TRBV2,TRBJ1-1,TRBD1,16,NA,CASSPGTGGGNTEAFF,TGTGCCAGCAGTCCCGGGACAGGGGGTGGGAACACTGAAGCTTTCTTT
TRBV19,TRBJ2-2,TRBD1,13,NA,CASSQGATGELFF,TGTGCCAGTAGTCAGGGGGCGACCGGGGAGCTGTTTTTT
TRBV5-1,TRBJ1-5,NA,15,NA,CASSFDANSDQPQHF,TGCGCCAGCAGCTTCGACGCGAATAGCGATCAGCCCCAGCATTTT
TRBV7-3,TRBJ2-3,TRBD1,16,few,CASSLTIGQGGDTQYF,TGTGCCAGCAGCTTAACCATCGGACAGGGCGGAGATACGCAGTATTTT
TRBV28,TRBJ2-5,NA,14,once,CASSPTKSGKTQYF,TGTGCCAGCAGTCCGACTAAGAGCGGAAAGACCCAGTACTTC
TRBV19,TRBJ1-1,TRBD1,16,NA,CASRDRGYSVNTEAFF,TGTGCCAGTCGAGACAGGGGTTATTCAGTGAACACTGAAGCTTTCTTT
TRBV7-6,TRBJ2-7,TRBD2,15,once,CASSPRTSGSYEQYF,TGTGCCAGCAGCCCTCGGACTAGCGGGTCCTACGAGCAGTACTTC
TRBV11-2,TRBJ2-7,TRBD1,13,few,CASSTGQAHEQYF,TGTGCCAGCAGCACGGGACAGGCCCACGAGCAGTACTTC
TRBV4-1,TRBJ1-1,NA,17,NA,CASSQAAVYSESTEAFF,TGCGCCAGCAGCCAAGCCGCGGTCTACTCGGAGAGCACTGAAGCTTTCTTT
TRBV6-1,TRBJ1-3,NA,11,NA,CASFAGNTIYF,TGTGCCAGCTTCGCGGGAAACACCATATATTTT
TRBV23-1,TRBJ1-5,TRBD1,15,NA,CASSQRDRGYQPQHF,TGCGCCAGCAGTCAACGGGACAGGGGCTATCAGCCCCAGCATTTT